This record covers a single T cell receptor (beta chain). These data come from a study of shared clonotypes between healthy human individuals. CDR1 ENHRY and CDR2 SYGVKD come from the germline V gene. The V and J ends lost 11 bases and 6 bases respectively, with 19 bases between them. The CDR3 totals 14 residues. Clones were sequenced by immunoSEQ multiplex PCR, and TCRdb holds only the in-frame ones, with some missing. This sample yields about 480,000 clones, of which roughly 79% are seen a single time; roughly an eighth belongs to the top ten. The sequence was obtained from a woman aged 40 to 55 in good health. Some clones in this sample may be carry-over from other donors' samples. The sequenced sample consisted of PBMCs. The chain couples TRBV10-3 to TRBJ2-2; D may be TRBD2 (6 bases). CDR3 DNA: TGTGCCTCTAGGGAGGAGGGCCGGGCCGGGGAGCTGTTTTTT. Amino acid sequence: CASREEGRAGELFF.